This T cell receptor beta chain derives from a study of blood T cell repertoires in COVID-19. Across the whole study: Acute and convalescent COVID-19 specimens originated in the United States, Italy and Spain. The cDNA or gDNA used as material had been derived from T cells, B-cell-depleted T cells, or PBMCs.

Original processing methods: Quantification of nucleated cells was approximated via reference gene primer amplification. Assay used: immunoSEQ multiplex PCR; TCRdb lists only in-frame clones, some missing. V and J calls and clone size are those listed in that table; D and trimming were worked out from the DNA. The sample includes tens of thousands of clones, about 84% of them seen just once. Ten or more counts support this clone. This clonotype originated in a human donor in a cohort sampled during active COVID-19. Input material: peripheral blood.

The CDR3 coding sequence is TGCGCCACCGTATCGGACAATGAGCAGTTCTTC. This sequence encodes CATVSDNEQFF. The V call is TRBV10-2, the J call TRBJ2-1; D uncertain. Trimming removed 10 bases from V and 5 bases from J, with 9 bases in between. CDR3 length: 11 amino acids. The germline V gene has CDR1 WSHSY and CDR2 SAAADI.